Shown below are 16 T cell receptor beta chains from a single sample sequenced in a study of regulatory T cells in long-lasting Graves disease. Time point of the sample: newly diagnosed GD, antithyroid drugs for less than 3 months. Generation of the TCR library employed RNA extracted from PBMCs. Relying on iRepertoire HTBI primers and Arm-PCR of CDR3 regions, the team built TCR beta libraries. TCRdb itself ran the multiplex PCR reads through MiXCR, one entry per CDR3 protein. Among 450,000 to 500,000 distinct CDR3 sequences, about 17% were seen once, and the ten largest hold approximately 12%. These same data were also listed under a study on T cells in Graves' hyperthyroidism and ophthalmopathy.

The source material was peripheral blood mononuclear cells (PBMCs), sampled at new diagnosis, from a patient treated with antithyroid drugs. These receptors were obtained from a man in his forties or fifties with Graves disease.

This clonotype was found many times. V gene TRBV28 combines with J gene TRBJ1-1; 7 nucleotides match TRBD1. CDR3 length: 16 amino acids. Germline lookup yields CDR1 MDHEN and CDR2 SYDVKM. J was trimmed by 6 bases and V by 6 bases; bases with no gene match: 16. CDR3 in amino acids: CASSPLVAGGGAEAFF. The DNA for the CDR3 is TGTGCCAGCAGCCCGTTAGTAGCAGGGGGAGGCGCTGAAGCTTTCTTT.

The chain carries TRBV28 and TRBJ2-3, with D maybe TRBD2 (6 bases). The CDR3 extends over 16 amino acids. V lost 5 bases and J lost 6, with 21 bases in between. CDR1 is MDHEN and CDR2 is SYDVKM in the germline V gene. CDR3 in DNA: TGTGCCAGCAGTCTTAACGGGAGAGGAGAGATTGATACGCAGTATTTT. It is translated as CASSLNGRGEIDTQYF.

This clonotype appeared a single time. The J gene is TRBJ1-5, the V gene TRBV20-1, with TRBD1 as a possible D gene (6 bases). Germline V lookup: CDR1 DFQATT, CDR2 SNEGSKA (reference sequence). The germline V and J ends were trimmed by 3 bases and 7 bases, with 22 bases remaining between them. This CDR3 has 16 amino acids. The CDR3 coding sequence is TGCAGTGCTAGTCCCGGACAGTCGCCTACTGGGCAGCCCCAGCATTTT. Translation gives CSASPGQSPTGQPQHF.

This clonotype has a count of ten or more. This chain links TRBV14 with TRBJ2-1; possible D gene TRBD2, 6 bases. The CDR3 length is 15 residues. The germline gives CDR1 SGHDN, CDR2 FVKESK. Between the trimmed V and J ends, which lost 4 bases and 8 bases, there was a span of 18 bases. CDR3 nucleotide sequence: TGTGCCAGCAGCCCTCGACTAGTAGGGAAATATGAGCAGTTCTTC. This sequence encodes CASSPRLVGKYEQFF.

The gene calls are TRBV7-9 and TRBJ2-7; D gene unclear. The CDR3 is 13 residues long. V lost 8 bases, J lost 0 bases, and 11 bases lay in between. Germline CDR1 SEHNR, CDR2 FQNEAQ (reference sequence). The CDR3 reads CASGQFVSYEQYF. Here the CDR3 DNA reads TGTGCCAGCGGGCAGTTCGTCTCCTACGAGCAGTACTTC.

This clonotype was recorded a few times. The V gene is TRBV19, the J gene TRBJ2-1, with TRBD2 identical over 7 bases. CDR3 length: 15 residues. Germline V lookup: CDR1 LNHDA, CDR2 SQIVND (reference sequence). Germline trimming cut 4 bases from V and 0 bases from J; bases unmatched to any gene: 3. CDR3 region: CASSSGSFSYNEQFF. CDR3 DNA sequence: TGTGCCAGTAGTAGCGGGAGTTTCTCCTACAATGAGCAGTTCTTC.

This clonotype was found many times. The V gene is TRBV28, the J gene TRBJ2-7, with D perhaps TRBD1 (6 bases). With 5 bases removed from V and 5 bases from J, the gap between germline ends came to 10 bases. The CDR3 has 12 residues. The germline V gene encodes CDR1 MDHEN and CDR2 SYDVKM. CDR3 sequence: CASSIQGNEQYF. The CDR3 DNA reads TGTGCCAGCAGTATACAGGGAAACGAGCAGTACTTC.

A word on this clonotype: At one end, the junction sequence differs from germline, possibly due to a read error. V usage is TRBV5-1 and J usage is TRBJ2-7; D is unresolved. Germline lookup yields CDR1 SGHRS and CDR2 YFSETQ. The CDR3 sequence is 13 residues long. This CDR3 is CASSFETSYEQCF. CDR3 in DNA: TGCGCCAGCAGCTTTGAGACTTCCTACGAGCAGTGCTTC.

V gene TRBV5-4 combines with J gene TRBJ2-7, with 9 bases fitting TRBD1. Germline assignment: CDR1 SGHNT and CDR2 YYREEE (reference sequence). The CDR3 length is 15 residues. V trimming: 4 bases; J trimming: 6 bases; junction bases outside the gene matches: 11. In nucleotides, the CDR3 is TGTGCCAGCAGCCATAGCCGGGACAGGGTGTTCGAGCAGTACTTC. It codes for CASSHSRDRVFEQYF. Full variable domain (missing parts from reference TRBV5-4 and TRBJ2-7): ETGVTQSPTHLIKTRGQQVTLRCSSQSGHNTVSWYQQALGQGPQFIFQYYREEENGRGNFPPRFSGLQFPNYSSELNVNALELDDSALYLCASSHSRDRVFEQYFGPGTRLTVT.

In this sample, this clonotype turned up many times. This chain joins TRBV3-1 and TRBJ2-7; 8 bases line up with TRBD2. Germline-derived CDR1 and CDR2 are LGHDT and YNNKEL (reference sequence). CDR3 length equals 17 residues. Germline trimming cut 4 bases from V and 5 bases from J; bases unmatched to any gene: 16. CDR3 residues: CASSPLRKAGVLDEQYF. CDR3 nucleotides: TGTGCCAGCAGCCCTTTAAGAAAAGCGGGGGTACTCGACGAGCAGTACTTC.

This clonotype occurred many times. V gene TRBV7-9 combines with J gene TRBJ2-5; no clear D. CDR3 length: 12 residues. The germline V gene has CDR1 SEHNR and CDR2 FQNEAQ (reference sequence). V was shortened by 5 bases and J by 5 bases, with 9 bases between the two germline ends. This CDR3 is CASSPEWETQYF. Written as DNA, the CDR3 is TGTGCCAGCAGCCCGGAGTGGGAGACCCAGTACTTC.

V is TRBV2 and J is TRBJ2-1, with TRBD2 identical over 10 bases. The CDR3 runs to 16 residues. Trimming removed 6 bases from V and 6 bases from J; junction bases left unmatched: 11. Germline values: CDR1 SNHLY, CDR2 FYNNEI. The DNA of the CDR3 is TGTGCCAGCAGGCGAGACTTGGGACTAGCGAGCAATGAGCAGTTCTTC. Amino acids: CASRRDLGLASNEQFF.

Only a few counts were recorded for this clonotype. The rearrangement links TRBV4-1 to TRBJ2-7, with 9 bases aligning to TRBD1. The CDR3 loop spans 17 amino acids. With V trimmed by 2 bases and J by 5 bases, 13 bases remained unmatched. Germline V gives CDR1 MGHRA, CDR2 YSYEKL. CDR3 residues: CASSQSPGTGKSNEQYF. CDR3 DNA: TGCGCCAGCAGCCAAAGCCCCGGGACAGGGAAGTCCAACGAGCAGTACTTC.

V and J are TRBV19 and TRBJ2-5; a possible D gene is TRBD1 (5 bases). Germline CDR1 is LNHDA and CDR2 is SQIVND (reference sequence). Trimming cost V 3 bases and J 5 bases, with 13 bases left between them. CDR3 length: 14 residues. CDR3 loop: CASSIPGYGETQYF. The CDR3 nucleotides read TGTGCCAGTAGTATCCCAGGGTATGGCGAGACCCAGTACTTC.

This clonotype has just a few counts. This rearrangement joins TRBV7-2 to TRBJ2-5; 10 positions agree with TRBD2. Germline trimming cut 3 bases from V and 0 bases from J; bases unmatched to any gene: 1. CDR1 and CDR2 (germline): SGHTA, FQGNSA. The CDR3 is 15 residues long. CDR3 amino acids: CASSFSGRDQETQYF. The CDR3 DNA reads as TGTGCCAGCAGCTTCAGCGGGAGGGACCAAGAGACCCAGTACTTC. Drawing the rest from reference TRBV7-2 and TRBJ2-5, the complete variable domain is GAGVSQSPSNKVTEKGKDVELRCDPISGHTALYWYRQSLGQGLEFLIYFQGNSAPDKSGLPSDRFSAERTGGSVSTLTIQRTQQEDSAVYLCASSFSGRDQETQYFGPGTRLLVL.

This clonotype showed up many times. This chain uses TRBV9 with TRBJ2-1, with TRBD1 matching 7 bases. The length of the CDR3 is 16 residues. The V segment lost 3 bases and the J segment 8 bases; nucleotides outside the gene matches: 14. The germline CDR1 and CDR2 sequences are SGDLS and YYNGEE. As DNA, the CDR3 is TGTGCCAGCAGCGCCGACCGGGACAGCCTGACTGATGAGCAGTTCTTC. As protein: CASSADRDSLTDEQFF.